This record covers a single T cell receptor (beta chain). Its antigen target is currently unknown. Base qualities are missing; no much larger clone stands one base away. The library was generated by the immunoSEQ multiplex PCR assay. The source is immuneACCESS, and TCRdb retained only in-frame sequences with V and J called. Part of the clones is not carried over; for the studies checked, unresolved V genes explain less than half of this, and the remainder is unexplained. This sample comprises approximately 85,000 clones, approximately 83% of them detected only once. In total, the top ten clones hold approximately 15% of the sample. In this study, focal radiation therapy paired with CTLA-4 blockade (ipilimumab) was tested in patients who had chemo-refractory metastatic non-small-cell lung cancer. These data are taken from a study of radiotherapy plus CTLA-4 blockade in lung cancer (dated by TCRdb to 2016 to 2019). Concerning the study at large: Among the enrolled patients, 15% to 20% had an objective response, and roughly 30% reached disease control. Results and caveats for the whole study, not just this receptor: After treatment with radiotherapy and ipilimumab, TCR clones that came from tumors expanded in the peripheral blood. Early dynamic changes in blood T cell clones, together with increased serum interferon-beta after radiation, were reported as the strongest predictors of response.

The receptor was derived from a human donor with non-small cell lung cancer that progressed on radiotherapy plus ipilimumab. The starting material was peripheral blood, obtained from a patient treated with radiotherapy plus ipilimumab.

CDR3 loop: CASSARRGQGEQFF. The sequenced DNA is TGTGCCAGCAGCGCCCGGCGGGGCCAGGGCGAGCAGTTCTTC. Recombination joined TRBV7-2 with TRBJ2-1; possibly the D gene is TRBD2, per 6 matching bases. As encoded in the germline V gene, CDR1 is SGHTA while CDR2 is FQGNSA. V is cut by 5 bases and J by 10 bases, and the space between the germline ends is 18 bases. Measured from the cysteine to the phenylalanine, the CDR3 is 14 residues long. Only CDR3 DNA is held: 42 bases, read in frame from base 1.